This T cell receptor (beta chain) was sequenced for a study of T cell responses to AZD1222 COVID-19 vaccine. The study, taken as a whole, reports: Most donors were white British and more were female, and clonal diversity was possibly underestimated. Recipients of AZD1222 seropositive at baseline numbered only five or six.

Notes on this clone: Its antigen remains unidentified.

Assay used: immunoSEQ multiplex PCR; TCRdb lists only in-frame clones, some missing. This sample has around 58,000 clones, with about 86% found just once. Germline loops: CDR1 MNHNS, CDR2 SASEGT. The CDR3 extends over 16 amino acids. V lost 0 bases and J lost 2, with 11 bases in between. This material consisted of peripheral blood, taken on day 0 of AZD1222 vaccination. This TCR derives from an adult in good health. This chain joins TRBV6-1 and TRBJ2-1; the D is unclear. This CDR3 is CASSEAVGWPYNEQFF. DNA of the CDR3: TGTGCCAGCAGTGAAGCCGTAGGGTGGCCCTACAATGAGCAGTTCTTC.